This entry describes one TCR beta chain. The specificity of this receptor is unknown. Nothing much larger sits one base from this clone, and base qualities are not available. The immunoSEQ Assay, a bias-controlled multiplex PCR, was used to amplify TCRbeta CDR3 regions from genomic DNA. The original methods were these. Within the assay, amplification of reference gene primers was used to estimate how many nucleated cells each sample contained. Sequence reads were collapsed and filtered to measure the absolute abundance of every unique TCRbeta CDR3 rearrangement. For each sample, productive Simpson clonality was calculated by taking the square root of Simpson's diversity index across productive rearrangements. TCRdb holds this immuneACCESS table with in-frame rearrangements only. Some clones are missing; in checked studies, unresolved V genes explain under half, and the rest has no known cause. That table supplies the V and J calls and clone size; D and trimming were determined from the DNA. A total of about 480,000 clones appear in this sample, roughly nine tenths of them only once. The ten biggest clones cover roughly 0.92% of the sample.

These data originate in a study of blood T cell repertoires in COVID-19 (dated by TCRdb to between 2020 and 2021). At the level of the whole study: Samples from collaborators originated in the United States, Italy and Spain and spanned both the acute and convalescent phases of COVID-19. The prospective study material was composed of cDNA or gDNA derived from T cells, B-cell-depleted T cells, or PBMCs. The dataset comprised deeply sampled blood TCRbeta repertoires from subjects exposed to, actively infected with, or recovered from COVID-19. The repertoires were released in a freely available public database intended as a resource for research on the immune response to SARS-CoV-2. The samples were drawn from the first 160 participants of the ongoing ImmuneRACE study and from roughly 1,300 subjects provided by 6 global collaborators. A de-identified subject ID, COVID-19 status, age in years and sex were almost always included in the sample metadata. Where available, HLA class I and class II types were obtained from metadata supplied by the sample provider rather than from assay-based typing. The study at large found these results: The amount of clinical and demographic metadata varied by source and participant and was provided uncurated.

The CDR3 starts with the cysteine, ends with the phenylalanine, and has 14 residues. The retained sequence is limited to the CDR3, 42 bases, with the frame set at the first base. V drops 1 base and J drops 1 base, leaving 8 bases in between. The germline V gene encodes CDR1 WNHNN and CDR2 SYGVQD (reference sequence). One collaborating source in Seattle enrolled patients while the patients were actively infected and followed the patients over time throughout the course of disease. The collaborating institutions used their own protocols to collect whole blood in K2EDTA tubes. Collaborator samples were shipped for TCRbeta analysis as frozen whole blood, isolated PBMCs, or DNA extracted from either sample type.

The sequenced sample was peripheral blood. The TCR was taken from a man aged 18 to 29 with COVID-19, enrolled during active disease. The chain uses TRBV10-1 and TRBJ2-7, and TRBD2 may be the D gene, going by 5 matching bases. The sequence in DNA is TGCGCCAGCAGTGAGTTGGACTCTTCCTACGAGCAGTACTTC. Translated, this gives CASSELDSSYEQYF.